The sequence of this T cell receptor beta chain was determined in a study of shared clonotypes between healthy human individuals. TCRdb keeps only in-frame clones here, not all; method: immunoSEQ multiplex PCR. The data show about 510,000 clones, with approximately 85% seen just once and 13% held by the top ten. V dropped 3 bases and J dropped 0 bases, with 8 bases sitting between them. The germline V gene encodes CDR1 LNHDA and CDR2 SQIVND (reference sequence). The CDR3 runs 15 residues. The receptor comes from a woman aged 40 to 50 in good health. Some clones in this sample may be carry-over from other donors' samples. This rearrangement joins TRBV19 to TRBJ2-2; D not certain. The sequenced sample consisted of PBMCs. CDR3 DNA: TGTGCCAGTAGTATGAGCGCCGCGAACACCGGGGAGCTGTTTTTT. Encoded protein: CASSMSAANTGELFF.